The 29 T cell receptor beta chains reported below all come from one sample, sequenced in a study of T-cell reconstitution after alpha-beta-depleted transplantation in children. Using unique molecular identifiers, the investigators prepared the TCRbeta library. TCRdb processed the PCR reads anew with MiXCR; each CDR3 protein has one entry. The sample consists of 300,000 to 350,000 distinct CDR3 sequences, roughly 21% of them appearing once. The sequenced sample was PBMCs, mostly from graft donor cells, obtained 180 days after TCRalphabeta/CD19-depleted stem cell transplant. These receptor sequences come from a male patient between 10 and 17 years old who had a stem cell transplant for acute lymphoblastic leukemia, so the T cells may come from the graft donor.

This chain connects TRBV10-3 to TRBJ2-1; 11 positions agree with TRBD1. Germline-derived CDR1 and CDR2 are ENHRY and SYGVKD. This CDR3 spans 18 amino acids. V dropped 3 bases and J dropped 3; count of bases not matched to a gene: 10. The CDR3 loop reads CAISDHPGQGAYYNEQFF. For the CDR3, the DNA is TGTGCCATCAGTGATCACCCTGGACAGGGGGCGTACTACAATGAGCAGTTCTTC.

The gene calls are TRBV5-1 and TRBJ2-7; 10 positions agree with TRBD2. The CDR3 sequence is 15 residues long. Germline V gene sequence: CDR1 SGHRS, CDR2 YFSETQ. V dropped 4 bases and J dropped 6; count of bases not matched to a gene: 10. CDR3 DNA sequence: TGCGCCAGCAGCGGGGCTAGCGGGAGTCCCCTCGAGCAGTACTTC. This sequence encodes CASSGASGSPLEQYF.

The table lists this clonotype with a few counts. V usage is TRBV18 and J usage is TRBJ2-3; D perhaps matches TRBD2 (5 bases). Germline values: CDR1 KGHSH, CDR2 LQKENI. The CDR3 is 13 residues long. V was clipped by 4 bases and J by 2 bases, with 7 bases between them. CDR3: CASSRTFTDTQYF. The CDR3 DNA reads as TGTGCCAGCTCACGGACTTTCACAGATACGCAGTATTTT.

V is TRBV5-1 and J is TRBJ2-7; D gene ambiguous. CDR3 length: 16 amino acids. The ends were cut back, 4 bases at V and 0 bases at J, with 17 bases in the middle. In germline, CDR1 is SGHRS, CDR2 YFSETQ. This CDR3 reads CASSPRTPLISYEQYF. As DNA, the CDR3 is TGCGCCAGCAGCCCGAGGACGCCCTTAATCTCCTACGAGCAGTACTTC.

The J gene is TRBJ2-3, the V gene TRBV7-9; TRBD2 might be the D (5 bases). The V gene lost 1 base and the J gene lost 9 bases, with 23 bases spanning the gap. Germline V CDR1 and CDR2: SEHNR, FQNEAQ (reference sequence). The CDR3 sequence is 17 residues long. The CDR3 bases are TGTGCCAGCAGCTTAGATGGTCTTGAGGACTCCGCCCGGACGCAGTATTTT. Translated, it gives CASSLDGLEDSARTQYF.

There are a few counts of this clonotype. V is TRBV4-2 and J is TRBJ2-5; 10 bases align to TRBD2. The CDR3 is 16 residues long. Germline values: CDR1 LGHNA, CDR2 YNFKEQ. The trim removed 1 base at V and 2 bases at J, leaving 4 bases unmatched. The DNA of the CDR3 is TGTGCCAGCAGCCAAGCGGAGACTAGCGGGCAAGAGACCCAGTACTTC. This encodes CASSQAETSGQETQYF.

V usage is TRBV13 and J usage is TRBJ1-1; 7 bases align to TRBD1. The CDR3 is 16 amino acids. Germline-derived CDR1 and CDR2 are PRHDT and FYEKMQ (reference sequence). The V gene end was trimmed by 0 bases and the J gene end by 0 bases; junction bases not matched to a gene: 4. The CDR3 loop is CASSLGDRSMNTEAFF. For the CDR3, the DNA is TGTGCCAGCAGCTTAGGGGACAGGAGTATGAACACTGAAGCTTTCTTT.

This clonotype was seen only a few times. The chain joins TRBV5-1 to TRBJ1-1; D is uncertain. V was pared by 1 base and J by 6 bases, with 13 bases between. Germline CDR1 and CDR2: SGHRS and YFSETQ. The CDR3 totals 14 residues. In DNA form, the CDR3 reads TGCGCCAGCAGCTTGTCGGGGTTGGACTCTGAAGCTTTCTTT. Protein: CASSLSGLDSEAFF.

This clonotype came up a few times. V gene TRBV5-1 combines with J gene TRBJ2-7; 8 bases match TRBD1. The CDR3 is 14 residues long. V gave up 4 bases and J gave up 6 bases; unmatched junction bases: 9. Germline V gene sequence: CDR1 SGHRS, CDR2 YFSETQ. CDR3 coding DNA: TGCGCCAGCAGCATTGGGAGGACAGGGTCCGAGCAGTACTTC. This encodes CASSIGRTGSEQYF.

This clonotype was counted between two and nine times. The chain's CDR3 is CASSQDGGLAGGETQYF. The CDR3 nucleotides are TGCGCCAGCAGCCAAGATGGTGGACTAGCGGGAGGGGAGACCCAGTACTTC. This chain connects TRBV4-1 to TRBJ2-5; 15 bases line up with TRBD2. V trimming: 0 bases; J trimming: 5 bases; junction bases outside the gene matches: 4. This CDR3 has 17 amino acids. Germline V gene sequence: CDR1 MGHRA, CDR2 YSYEKL.

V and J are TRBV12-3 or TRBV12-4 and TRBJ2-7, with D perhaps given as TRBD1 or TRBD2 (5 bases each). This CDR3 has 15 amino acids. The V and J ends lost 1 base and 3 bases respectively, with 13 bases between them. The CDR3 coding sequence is TGTGCCAGCAGTTTAGGAGGGGCCGACGGCTACGAGCAGTACTTC. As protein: CASSLGGADGYEQYF.

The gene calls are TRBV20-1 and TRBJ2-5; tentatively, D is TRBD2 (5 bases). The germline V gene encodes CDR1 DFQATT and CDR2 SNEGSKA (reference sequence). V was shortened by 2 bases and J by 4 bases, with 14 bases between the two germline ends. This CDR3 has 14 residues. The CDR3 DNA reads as TGCAGTGCTAGACCCCCACCGGAGGTAGAGACCCAGTACTTC. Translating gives CSARPPPEVETQYF.

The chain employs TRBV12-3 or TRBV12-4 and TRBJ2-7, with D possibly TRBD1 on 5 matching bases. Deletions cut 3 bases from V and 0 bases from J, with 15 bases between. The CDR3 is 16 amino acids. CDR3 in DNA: TGTGCCAGCAGTTTCGTTTTCGGGCAGGGCTCCTACGAGCAGTACTTC. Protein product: CASSFVFGQGSYEQYF.

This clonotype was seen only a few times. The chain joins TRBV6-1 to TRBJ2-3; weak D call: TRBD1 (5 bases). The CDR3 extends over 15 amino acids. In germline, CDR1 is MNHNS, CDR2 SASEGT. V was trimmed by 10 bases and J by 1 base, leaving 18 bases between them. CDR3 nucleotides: TGTGCCACCCAAACTTCGGGCAGGGGCACAGATACGCAGTATTTT. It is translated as CATQTSGRGTDTQYF.

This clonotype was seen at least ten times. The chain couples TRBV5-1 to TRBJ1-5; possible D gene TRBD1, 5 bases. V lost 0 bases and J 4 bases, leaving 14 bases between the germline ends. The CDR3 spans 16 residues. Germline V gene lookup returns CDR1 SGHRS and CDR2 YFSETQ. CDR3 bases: TGCGCCAGCAGCTTGGGCCGACCGGGACCGAATCAGCCCCAGCATTTT. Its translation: CASSLGRPGPNQPQHF.

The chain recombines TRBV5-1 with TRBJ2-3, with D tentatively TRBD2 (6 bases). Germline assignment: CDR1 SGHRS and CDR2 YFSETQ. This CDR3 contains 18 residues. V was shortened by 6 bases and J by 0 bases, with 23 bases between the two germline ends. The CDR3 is CASTLREVRTPSTDTQYF. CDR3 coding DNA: TGCGCCAGCACCCTAAGGGAGGTGAGAACCCCGAGCACAGATACGCAGTATTTT.

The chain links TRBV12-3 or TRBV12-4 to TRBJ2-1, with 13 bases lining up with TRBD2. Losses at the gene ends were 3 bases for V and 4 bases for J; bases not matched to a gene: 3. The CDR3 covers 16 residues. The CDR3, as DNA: TGTGCCAGCAGTTTCCCGGGACTAGCGGGGTACAATGAGCAGTTCTTC. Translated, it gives CASSFPGLAGYNEQFF.

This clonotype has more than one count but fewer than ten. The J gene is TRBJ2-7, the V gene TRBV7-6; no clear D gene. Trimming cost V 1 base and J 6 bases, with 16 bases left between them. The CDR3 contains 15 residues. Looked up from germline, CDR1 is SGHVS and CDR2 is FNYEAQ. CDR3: CASSLEPGQVGEQYF. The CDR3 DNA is TGTGCCAGCAGCTTAGAACCCGGGCAGGTTGGCGAGCAGTACTTC.

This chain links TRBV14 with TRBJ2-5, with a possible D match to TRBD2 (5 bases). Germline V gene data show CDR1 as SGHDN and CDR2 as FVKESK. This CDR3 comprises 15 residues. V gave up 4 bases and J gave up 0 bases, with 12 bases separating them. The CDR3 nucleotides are TGTGCCAGCAGCCGGGAGCTCCTGTACCAAGAGACCCAGTACTTC. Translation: CASSRELLYQETQYF.

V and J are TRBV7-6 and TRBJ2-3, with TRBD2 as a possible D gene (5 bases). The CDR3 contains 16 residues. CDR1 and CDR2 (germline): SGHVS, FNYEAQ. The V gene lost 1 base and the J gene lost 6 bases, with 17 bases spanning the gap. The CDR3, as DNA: TGTGCCAGCAGCTTAGGTGTCGGGATAAGGTCGGATACGCAGTATTTT. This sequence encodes CASSLGVGIRSDTQYF.

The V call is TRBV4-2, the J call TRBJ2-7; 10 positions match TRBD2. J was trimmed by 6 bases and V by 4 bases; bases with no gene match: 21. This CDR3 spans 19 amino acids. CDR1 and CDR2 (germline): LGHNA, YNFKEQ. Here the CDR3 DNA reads TGTGCCAGCAGCCCCGGACTAGCGGAAACCCTGTGGGCGGGGGTCGAGCAGTACTTC. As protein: CASSPGLAETLWAGVEQYF.

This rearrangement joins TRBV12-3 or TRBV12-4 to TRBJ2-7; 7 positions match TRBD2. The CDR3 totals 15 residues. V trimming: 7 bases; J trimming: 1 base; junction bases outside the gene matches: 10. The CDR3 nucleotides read TGTGCCAGCATTAGCGGACTAGGCGGTTCCTACGAGCAGTACTTC. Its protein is CASISGLGGSYEQYF.

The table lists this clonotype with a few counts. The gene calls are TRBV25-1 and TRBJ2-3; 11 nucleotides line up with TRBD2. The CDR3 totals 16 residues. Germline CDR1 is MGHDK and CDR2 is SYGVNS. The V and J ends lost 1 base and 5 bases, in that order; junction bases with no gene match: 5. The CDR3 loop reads CASSEWWLAGGDTQYF. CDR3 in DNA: TGTGCCAGCAGTGAATGGTGGCTAGCGGGAGGAGATACGCAGTATTTT.

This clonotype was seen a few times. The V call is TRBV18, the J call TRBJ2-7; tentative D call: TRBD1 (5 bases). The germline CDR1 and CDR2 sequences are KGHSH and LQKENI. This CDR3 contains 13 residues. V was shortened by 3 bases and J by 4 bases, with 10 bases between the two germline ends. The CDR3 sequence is CASSPARAYEQYF. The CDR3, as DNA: TGTGCCAGCTCACCGGCCAGGGCTTACGAGCAGTACTTC. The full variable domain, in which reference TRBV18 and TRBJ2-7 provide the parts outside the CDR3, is NAGVMQNPRHLVRRRGQEARLRCSPMKGHSHVYWYRQLPEEGLKFMVYLQKENIIDESGMPKERFSAEFPKEGPSILRIQQVVRGDSAAYFCASSPARAYEQYFGPGTRLTVT.

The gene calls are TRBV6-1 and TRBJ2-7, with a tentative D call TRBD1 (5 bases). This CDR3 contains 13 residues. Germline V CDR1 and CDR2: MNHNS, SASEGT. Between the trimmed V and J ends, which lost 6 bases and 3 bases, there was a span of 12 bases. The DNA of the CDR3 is TGTGCCAGCAGCCCCCAGGGAAACTACGAGCAGTACTTC. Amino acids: CASSPQGNYEQYF.

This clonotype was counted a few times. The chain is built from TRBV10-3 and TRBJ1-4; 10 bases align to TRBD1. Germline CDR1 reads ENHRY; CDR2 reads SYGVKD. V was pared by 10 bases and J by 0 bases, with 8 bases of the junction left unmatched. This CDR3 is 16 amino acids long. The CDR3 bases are TGTGCCACCGGGACAGGGGACATTGCAACTAATGAAAAACTGTTTTTT. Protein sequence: CATGTGDIATNEKLFF.

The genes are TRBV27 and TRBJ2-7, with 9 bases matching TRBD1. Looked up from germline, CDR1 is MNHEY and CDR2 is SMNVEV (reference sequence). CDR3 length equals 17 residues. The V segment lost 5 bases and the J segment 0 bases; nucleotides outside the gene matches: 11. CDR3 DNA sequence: TGTGCCAGCAGTGGAGGAGGGACAGGGTGGAACTCCTACGAGCAGTACTTC. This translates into CASSGGGTGWNSYEQYF.

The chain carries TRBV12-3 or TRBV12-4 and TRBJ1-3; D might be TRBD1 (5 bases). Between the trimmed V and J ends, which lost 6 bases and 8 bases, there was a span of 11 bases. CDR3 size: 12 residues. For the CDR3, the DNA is TGTGCCAGCAGCACAGACAGTGACACCATATATTTT. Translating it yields CASSTDSDTIYF.

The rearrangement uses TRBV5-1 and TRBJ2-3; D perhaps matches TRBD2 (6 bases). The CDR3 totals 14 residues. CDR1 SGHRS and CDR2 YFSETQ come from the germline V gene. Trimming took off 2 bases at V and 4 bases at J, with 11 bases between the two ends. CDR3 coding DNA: TGCGCCAGCAGCTTCGGCGGGACCCCAGATACGCAGTATTTT. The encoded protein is CASSFGGTPDTQYF.